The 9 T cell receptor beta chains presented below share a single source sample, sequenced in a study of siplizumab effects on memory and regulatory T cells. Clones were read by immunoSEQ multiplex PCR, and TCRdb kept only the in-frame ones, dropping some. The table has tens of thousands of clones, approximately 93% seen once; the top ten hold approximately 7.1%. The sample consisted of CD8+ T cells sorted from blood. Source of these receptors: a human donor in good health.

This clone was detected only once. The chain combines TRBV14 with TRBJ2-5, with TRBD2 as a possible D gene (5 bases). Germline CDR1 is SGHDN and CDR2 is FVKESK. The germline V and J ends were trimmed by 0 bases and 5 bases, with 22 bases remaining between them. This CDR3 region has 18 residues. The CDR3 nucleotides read TGTGCCAGCAGCCAAGATCGAGGGCCAGGCGACGCTTTGGAGACCCAGTACTTC. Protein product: CASSQDRGPGDALETQYF.

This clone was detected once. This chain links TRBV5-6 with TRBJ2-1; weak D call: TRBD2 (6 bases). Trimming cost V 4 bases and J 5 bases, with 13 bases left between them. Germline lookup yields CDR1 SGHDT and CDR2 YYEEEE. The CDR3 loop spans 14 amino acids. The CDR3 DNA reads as TGTGCCAGCAGCCCTGGGACTCGTAACAATGAGCAGTTCTTC. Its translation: CASSPGTRNNEQFF.

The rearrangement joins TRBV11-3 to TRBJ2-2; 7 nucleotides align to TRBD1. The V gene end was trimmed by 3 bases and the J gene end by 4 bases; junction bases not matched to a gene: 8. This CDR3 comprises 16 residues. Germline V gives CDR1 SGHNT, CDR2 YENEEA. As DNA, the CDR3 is TGTGCCAGCAGCTTCCTAACAGGGGACCTCACCGGGGAGCTGTTTTTT. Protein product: CASSFLTGDLTGELFF.

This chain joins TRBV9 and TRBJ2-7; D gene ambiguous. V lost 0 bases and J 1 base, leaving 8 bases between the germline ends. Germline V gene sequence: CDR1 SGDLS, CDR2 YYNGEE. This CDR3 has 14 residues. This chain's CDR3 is CASSVAAASYEQYF. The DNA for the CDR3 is TGTGCCAGCAGCGTAGCAGCAGCTTCCTACGAGCAGTACTTC.

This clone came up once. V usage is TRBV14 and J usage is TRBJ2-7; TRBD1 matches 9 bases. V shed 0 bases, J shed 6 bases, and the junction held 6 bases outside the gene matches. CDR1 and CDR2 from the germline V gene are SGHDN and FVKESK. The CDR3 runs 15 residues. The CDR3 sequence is CASSQDGTTGGEQYF. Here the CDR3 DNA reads TGTGCCAGCAGCCAAGATGGGACGACAGGGGGCGAGCAGTACTTC.

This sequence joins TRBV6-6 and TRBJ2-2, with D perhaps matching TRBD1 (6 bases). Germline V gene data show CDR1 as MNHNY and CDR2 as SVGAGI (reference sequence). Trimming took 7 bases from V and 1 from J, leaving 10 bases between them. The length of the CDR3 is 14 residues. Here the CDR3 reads CASNPDRNTGELFF. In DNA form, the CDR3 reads TGTGCCAGCAACCCGGACAGGAACACCGGGGAGCTGTTTTTT.

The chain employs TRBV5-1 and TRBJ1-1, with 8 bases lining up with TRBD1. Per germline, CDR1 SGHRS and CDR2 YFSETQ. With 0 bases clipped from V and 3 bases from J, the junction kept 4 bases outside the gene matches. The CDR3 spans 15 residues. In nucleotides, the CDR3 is TGCGCCAGCAGCTTGGGCGACAGGGGTTACACTGAAGCTTTCTTT. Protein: CASSLGDRGYTEAFF. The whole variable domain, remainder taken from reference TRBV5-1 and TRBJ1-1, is KAGVTQTPRYLIKTRGQQVTLSCSPISGHRSVSWYQQTPGQGLQFLFEYFSETQRNKGNFPGRFSGRQFSNSRSEMNVSTLELGDSALYLCASSLGDRGYTEAFFGQGTRLTVV.

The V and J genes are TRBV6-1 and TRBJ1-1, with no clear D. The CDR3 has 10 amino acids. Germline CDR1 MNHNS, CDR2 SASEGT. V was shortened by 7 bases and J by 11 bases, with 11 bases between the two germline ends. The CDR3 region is CASTEPRAFF. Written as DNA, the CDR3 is TGTGCCAGCACGGAACCGAGGGCTTTCTTT.

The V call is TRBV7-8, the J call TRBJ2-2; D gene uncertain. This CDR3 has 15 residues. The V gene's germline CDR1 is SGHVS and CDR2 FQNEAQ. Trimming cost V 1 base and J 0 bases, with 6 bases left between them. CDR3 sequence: CASSLVTTNTGELFF. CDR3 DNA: TGTGCCAGCAGCTTAGTGACCACGAACACCGGGGAGCTGTTTTTT.